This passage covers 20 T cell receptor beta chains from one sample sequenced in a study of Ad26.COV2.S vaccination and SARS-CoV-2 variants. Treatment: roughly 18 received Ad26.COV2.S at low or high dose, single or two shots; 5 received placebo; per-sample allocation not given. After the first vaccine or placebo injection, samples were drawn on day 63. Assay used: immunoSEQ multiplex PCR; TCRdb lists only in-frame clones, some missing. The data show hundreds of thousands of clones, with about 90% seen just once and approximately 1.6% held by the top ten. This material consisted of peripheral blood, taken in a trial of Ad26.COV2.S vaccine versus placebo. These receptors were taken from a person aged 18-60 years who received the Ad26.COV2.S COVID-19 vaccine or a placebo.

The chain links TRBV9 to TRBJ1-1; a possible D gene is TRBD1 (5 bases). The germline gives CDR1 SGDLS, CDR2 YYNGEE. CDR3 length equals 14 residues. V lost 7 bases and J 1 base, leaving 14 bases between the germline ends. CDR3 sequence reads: CASGKPTGNTEAFF. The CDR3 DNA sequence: TGTGCCAGCGGTAAACCTACAGGGAACACTGAAGCTTTCTTT.

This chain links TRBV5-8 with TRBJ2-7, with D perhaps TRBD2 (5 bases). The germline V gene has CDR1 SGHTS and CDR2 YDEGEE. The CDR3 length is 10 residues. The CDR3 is CASSLDVGSV. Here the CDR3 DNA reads TGTGCCAGCAGCTTGGATGTGGGGAGCGTC.

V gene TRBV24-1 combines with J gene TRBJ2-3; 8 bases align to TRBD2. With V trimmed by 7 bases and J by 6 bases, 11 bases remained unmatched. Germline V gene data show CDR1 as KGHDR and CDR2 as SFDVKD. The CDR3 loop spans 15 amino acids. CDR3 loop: CATSGGGRRPDTQYF. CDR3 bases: TGTGCCACCAGCGGGGGGGGCAGGAGGCCTGATACGCAGTATTTT.

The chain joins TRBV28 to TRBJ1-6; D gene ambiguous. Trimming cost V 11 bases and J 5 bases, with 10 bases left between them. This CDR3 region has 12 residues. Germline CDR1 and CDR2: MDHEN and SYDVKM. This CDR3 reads CASGRNNSPLHF. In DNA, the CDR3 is TGTGCCTCGGGCAGGAATAATTCACCCCTCCACTTT.

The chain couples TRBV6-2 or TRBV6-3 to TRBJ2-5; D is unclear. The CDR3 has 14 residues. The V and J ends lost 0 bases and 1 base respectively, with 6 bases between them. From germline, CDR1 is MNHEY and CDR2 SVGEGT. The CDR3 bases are TGTGCCAGCAGTTACTCCCTTTCCCAAGAGACCCAGTACTTC. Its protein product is CASSYSLSQETQYF.

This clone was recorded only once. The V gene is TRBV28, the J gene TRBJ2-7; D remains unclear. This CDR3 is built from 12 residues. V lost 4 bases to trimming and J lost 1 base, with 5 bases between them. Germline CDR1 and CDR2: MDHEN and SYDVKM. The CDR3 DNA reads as TGTGCCAGCAGTTACGGTTCCTACGAGCAGTACTTC. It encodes CASSYGSYEQYF.

The CDR3 loop is CASSLYSGTGYYGYTF. CDR3 bases: TGTGCCAGCAGTTTATATTCTGGGACAGGGTACTATGGCTACACCTTC. The J gene is TRBJ1-2, the V gene TRBV28, with TRBD1 matching 9 bases. The germline gives CDR1 MDHEN, CDR2 SYDVKM. V lost 1 base and J lost 3; bases outside the gene matches: 6. The CDR3 has 16 amino acids.

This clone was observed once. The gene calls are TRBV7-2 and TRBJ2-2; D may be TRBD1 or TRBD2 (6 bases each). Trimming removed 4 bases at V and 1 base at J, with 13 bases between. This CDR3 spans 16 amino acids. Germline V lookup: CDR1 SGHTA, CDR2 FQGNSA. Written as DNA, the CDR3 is TGTGCCAGCAGCTCCCGGAAGGGGGGGAACACCGGGGAGCTGTTTTTT. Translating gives CASSSRKGGNTGELFF.

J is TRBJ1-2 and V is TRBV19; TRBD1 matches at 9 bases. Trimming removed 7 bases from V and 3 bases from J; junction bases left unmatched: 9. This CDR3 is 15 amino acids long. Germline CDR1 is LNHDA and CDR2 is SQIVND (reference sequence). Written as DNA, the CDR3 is TGTGCCAGTACCTCAATAAGGACAGGGGACTATGGCTACACCTTC. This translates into CASTSIRTGDYGYTF.

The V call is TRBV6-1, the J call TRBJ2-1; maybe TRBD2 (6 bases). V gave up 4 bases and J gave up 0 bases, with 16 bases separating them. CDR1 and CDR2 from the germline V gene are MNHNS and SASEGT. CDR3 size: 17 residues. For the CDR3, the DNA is TGTGCCAGCAGTGTCCGGGACTCAAGGAGCTCCTACAATGAGCAGTTCTTC. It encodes CASSVRDSRSSYNEQFF.

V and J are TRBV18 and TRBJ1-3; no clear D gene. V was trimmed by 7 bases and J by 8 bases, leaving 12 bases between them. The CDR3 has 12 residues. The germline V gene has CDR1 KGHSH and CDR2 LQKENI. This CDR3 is CASLEVADTIYF. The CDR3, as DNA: TGTGCCAGCTTGGAGGTCGCGGACACCATATATTTT.

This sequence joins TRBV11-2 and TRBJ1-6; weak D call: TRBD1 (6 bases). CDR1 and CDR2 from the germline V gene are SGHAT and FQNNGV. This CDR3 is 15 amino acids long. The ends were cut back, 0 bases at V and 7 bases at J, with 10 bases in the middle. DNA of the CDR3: TGTGCCAGCAGCTTAGAGAGACAGGTCAATTCACCCCTCCACTTT. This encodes CASSLERQVNSPLHF.

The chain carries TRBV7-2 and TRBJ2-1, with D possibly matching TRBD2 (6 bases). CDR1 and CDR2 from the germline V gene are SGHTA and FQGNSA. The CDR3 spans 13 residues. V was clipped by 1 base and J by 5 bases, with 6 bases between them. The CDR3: CASSLERDNEQFF. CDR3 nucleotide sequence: TGTGCCAGCAGCTTAGAGCGGGACAATGAGCAGTTCTTC.

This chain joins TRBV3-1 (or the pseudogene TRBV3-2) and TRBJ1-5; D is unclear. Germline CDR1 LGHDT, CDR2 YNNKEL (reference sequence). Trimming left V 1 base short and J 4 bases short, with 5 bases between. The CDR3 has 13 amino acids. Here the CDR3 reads CASSQGKNQPQHF. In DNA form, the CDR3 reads TGTGCCAGCAGCCAAGGGAAAAATCAGCCCCAGCATTTT.

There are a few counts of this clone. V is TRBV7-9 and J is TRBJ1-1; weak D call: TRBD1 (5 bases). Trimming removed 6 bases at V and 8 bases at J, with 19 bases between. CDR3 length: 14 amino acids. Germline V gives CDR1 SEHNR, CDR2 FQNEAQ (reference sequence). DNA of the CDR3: TGTGCCAGCAGGCTTACCCTGGGGCTCTCGGAAGCTTTCTTT. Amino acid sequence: CASRLTLGLSEAFF.

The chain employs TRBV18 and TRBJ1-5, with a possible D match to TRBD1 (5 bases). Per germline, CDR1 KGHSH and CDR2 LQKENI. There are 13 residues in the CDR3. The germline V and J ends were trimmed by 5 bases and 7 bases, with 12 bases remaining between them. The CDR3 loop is CASSGGGRQPQHF. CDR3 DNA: TGTGCCAGCTCAGGGGGAGGTCGACAGCCCCAGCATTTT.

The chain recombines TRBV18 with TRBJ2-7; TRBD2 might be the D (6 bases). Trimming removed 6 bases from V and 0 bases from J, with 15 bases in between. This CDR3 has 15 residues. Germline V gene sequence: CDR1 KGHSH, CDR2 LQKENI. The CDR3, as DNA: TGTGCCAGCTCGGCGGGACTGGTGGGCTCCTACGAGCAGTACTTC. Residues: CASSAGLVGSYEQYF.

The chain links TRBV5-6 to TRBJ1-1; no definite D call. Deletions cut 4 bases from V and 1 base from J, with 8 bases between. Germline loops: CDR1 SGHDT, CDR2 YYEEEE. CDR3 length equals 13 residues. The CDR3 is CASSPPQNTEAFF. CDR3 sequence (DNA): TGTGCCAGCAGCCCCCCGCAGAACACTGAAGCTTTCTTT.

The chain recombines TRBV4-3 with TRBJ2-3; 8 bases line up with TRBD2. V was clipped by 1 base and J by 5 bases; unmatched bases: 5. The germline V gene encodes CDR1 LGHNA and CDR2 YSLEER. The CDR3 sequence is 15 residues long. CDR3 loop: CASSQAAGGRDTQYF. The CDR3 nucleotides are TGCGCCAGCAGCCAAGCGGCGGGGGGACGAGATACGCAGTATTTT.

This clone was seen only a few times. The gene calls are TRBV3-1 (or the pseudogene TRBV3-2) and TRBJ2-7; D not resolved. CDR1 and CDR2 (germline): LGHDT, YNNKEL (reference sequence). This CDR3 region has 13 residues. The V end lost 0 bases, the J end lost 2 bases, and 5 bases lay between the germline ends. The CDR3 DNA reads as TGTGCCAGCAGCCAAGATATAGCCTACGAGCAGTACTTC. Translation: CASSQDIAYEQYF.